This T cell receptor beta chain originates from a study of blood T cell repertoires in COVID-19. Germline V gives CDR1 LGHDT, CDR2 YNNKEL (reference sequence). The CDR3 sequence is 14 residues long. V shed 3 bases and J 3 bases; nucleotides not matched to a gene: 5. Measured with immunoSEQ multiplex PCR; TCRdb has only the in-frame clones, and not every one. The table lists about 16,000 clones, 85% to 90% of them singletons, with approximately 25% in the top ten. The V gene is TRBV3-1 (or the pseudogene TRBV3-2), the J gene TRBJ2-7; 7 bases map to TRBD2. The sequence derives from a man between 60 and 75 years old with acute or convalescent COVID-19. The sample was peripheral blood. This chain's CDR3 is CASSQGRGVYEQYF. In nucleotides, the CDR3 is TGTGCCAGCAGCCAGGGTCGGGGGGTCTACGAGCAGTACTTC.